The clone carrying this T cell receptor (beta chain) was detected once. Assay: immunoSEQ multiplex PCR; the TCRdb copy retains only in-frame clones and omits some. Of 150,000 to 200,000 clones listed, approximately 95% are singletons. The data were taken from a study of blood T cell repertoires in COVID-19. Across the whole study: PBMCs, B-cell-depleted T cells, or T cells were the source of the cDNA or gDNA that made up the material.

During active infection, Seattle patients enrolled and were then monitored through disease. Germline-derived CDR1 and CDR2 are MNHEY and SVGAGI. The CDR3 totals 14 residues. V was shortened by 7 bases and J by 5 bases, with 15 bases between the two germline ends. This chain uses TRBV6-5 with TRBJ1-5; D is unclear. Sequenced material: peripheral blood. This clonotype was sampled from a woman aged 60-75 years with COVID-19, enrolled during active disease. CDR3 sequence reads: CASNGLTYDQPQHF. As DNA, the CDR3 is TGTGCCAGCAACGGACTCACATATGATCAGCCCCAGCATTTT.